This entry concerns a single T cell receptor (beta chain). The CDR3 spans 16 residues. V gave up 5 bases and J gave up 0 bases, with 17 bases separating them. The germline V gene has CDR1 PRHDT and CDR2 FYEKMQ (reference sequence). The data stem from a study of blood T cell repertoires in COVID-19. Overall study: In each case, the material was cDNA or gDNA derived from T cells, B-cell-depleted T cells, or PBMCs.

Methods used by the authors: Estimated nucleated cell counts came from reference gene primer amplification. TCRdb keeps only in-frame clones here, not all; method: immunoSEQ multiplex PCR. V, J and clone size are taken as reported in that table, and D and trimming were inferred from the DNA itself. The sample lists over 200,000 clones, over 80% occurring once. Seattle's cohort entered during active infection and was followed longitudinally. The clonotype originates from a woman under 40 with COVID-19, enrolled during active disease. J is TRBJ2-7 and V is TRBV13, with a weak D call TRBD1 (6 bases). Sample: peripheral blood. The CDR3 is CASSLDRPSHSYEQYF. The CDR3 DNA sequence: TGTGCCAGCAGCCTCGACAGGCCTTCCCACTCCTACGAGCAGTACTTC. Supplemented by reference TRBV13 and TRBJ2-7, the full variable domain reads AAGVIQSPRHLIKEKRETATLKCYPIPRHDTVYWYQQGPGQDPQFLISFYEKMQSDKGSIPDRFSAQQFSDYHSELNMSSLELGDSALYFCASSLDRPSHSYEQYFGPGTRLTVT.